This TCR beta chain was observed in a study of T cells in Graves' hyperthyroidism and ophthalmopathy. Researchers amplified the TCR beta CDR3 regions from RNA transcripts. First-round RT-PCR with HTBI primers amplified the TCR CDR3 region. TCRdb recomputed calls from the multiplex PCR reads with MiXCR, one row per CDR3 protein. The sample has under 250,000 distinct CDR3 sequences; over 20% are singletons. Trimming cost V 6 bases and J 10 bases; bases outside gene matches: 9. Germline V gives CDR1 MNHEY, CDR2 SMNVEV (reference sequence). The CDR3 has 14 amino acids. This clonotype appeared many times. This TCR was sampled from a woman between 35 and 50 years old with Graves' ophthalmopathy. This sequence joins TRBV27 and TRBJ1-6; 7 nucleotides align to TRBD1. The material sequenced was blood. CDR3 sequence reads: CASRPTGRYSPLHF. For the CDR3, the DNA is TGTGCCAGCAGACCGACAGGGAGATACTCACCCCTCCACTTT.